The next 7 T cell receptor beta chains were all read from a single sample in a study of blood T cells in healthy people across ages. It was with a sample-barcoded 5' primer and a J-beta primer mix that a second PCR of about 7 to 12 cycles was run. TCRdb reprocessed the 5' RACE reads via MiXCR and lists one record per CDR3 protein. The table includes about 1.1 million distinct CDR3 sequences, less than 45% detected once. The sample consisted of blood. The receptor source for this set is a young man in good health.

This sequence joins TRBV20-1 and TRBJ2-7; D gene uncertain. The germline gives CDR1 DFQATT, CDR2 SNEGSKA (reference sequence). The CDR3 has 16 residues. V was cut by 1 base and J by 0 bases, with 16 bases left in between. CDR3 loop: CSARVSRDTYSYEQYF. The DNA of the CDR3 is TGCAGTGCTAGAGTCTCGCGAGACACTTACTCCTACGAGCAGTACTTC.

The chain links TRBV5-4 to TRBJ2-1, with 12 bases fitting TRBD2. This CDR3 is 16 amino acids long. Germline V gene lookup returns CDR1 SGHNT and CDR2 YYREEE (reference sequence). V lost 4 bases to trimming and J lost 7 bases; unmatched junction nucleotides: 9. The CDR3 bases are TGTGCCAGCAGCCCCGAGGGACTAGCGGGCCCGAATGAGCAGTTCTTC. This codes for CASSPEGLAGPNEQFF. Full variable domain (remainder filled in from reference TRBV5-4 and TRBJ2-1): ETGVTQSPTHLIKTRGQQVTLRCSSQSGHNTVSWYQQALGQGPQFIFQYYREEENGRGNFPPRFSGLQFPNYSSELNVNALELDDSALYLCASSPEGLAGPNEQFFGPGTRLTVL.

This rearrangement joins TRBV6-5 to TRBJ1-4; unclear D gene. V was pared by 0 bases and J by 2 bases, with 10 bases between. CDR1 and CDR2 from the germline V gene are MNHEY and SVGAGI. The CDR3 covers 16 residues. The CDR3 is CASSYSRVRTNEKLFF. Here the CDR3 DNA reads TGTGCCAGCAGTTACTCAAGGGTTCGGACTAATGAAAAACTGTTTTTT.

Remarks on this clonotype: A junction end diverges from the germline sequence, so it may reflect a read error. This chain uses TRBV12-3 or TRBV12-4 with TRBJ1-5; 7 nucleotides line up with TRBD1. CDR3 length: 15 amino acids. The CDR3 loop reads CASSATGYSNRPQHF. The CDR3 nucleotides are TGTGCCAGCAGTGCGACAGGGTATAGCAATCGGCCCCAGCATTTT.

The table lists this clonotype with a few counts. The V and J genes are TRBV20-1 and TRBJ2-3; D is tentatively TRBD1 or TRBD2 (5 bases each). Germline V gene sequence: CDR1 DFQATT, CDR2 SNEGSKA (reference sequence). The CDR3 extends over 11 amino acids. Trimming removed 5 bases at V and 7 bases at J, with 10 bases between. The DNA for the CDR3 is TGCAGTGCTTGGGACGGTAATACGCAGTATTTT. Translated, it gives CSAWDGNTQYF.

The rearrangement joins TRBV30 to TRBJ1-4, with D unclear. The CDR3 extends over 11 amino acids. V lost 0 bases and J 6 bases, leaving 2 bases between the germline ends. Looked up from germline, CDR1 is GTSNPN and CDR2 is SVGIG (reference sequence). This CDR3 is CAWSVHEKLFF. CDR3 nucleotides: TGTGCCTGGAGTGTACATGAAAAACTGTTTTTT.

This chain uses TRBV9 with TRBJ1-1, with D possibly being TRBD1 (5 bases). This CDR3 region has 14 residues. The germline gives CDR1 SGDLS, CDR2 YYNGEE. Between the trimmed V and J ends, which lost 3 bases and 7 bases, there was a span of 16 bases. CDR3 amino acids: CASSETPQGLEAFF. The CDR3 coding sequence is TGTGCCAGCAGCGAAACCCCTCAGGGTCTTGAAGCTTTCTTT.